This is a list of T cell receptor beta chains from one sample in a study of CD8 T cells in Susac syndrome. TCRdb fed the immunoSEQ multiplex PCR reads into MiXCR, producing one record per CDR3 protein. The sample yields some 250,000 distinct CDR3 sequences, around 96% seen once. The source material was CD4+ T cells from PBMCs. These receptors all stem from a human donor with Susac syndrome. Both conserved end residues are part of each CDR3. The D gene is left open where the match is weak. Clone size appears in some rows only: once, few, many, or a class for an expanded clone.

v_gene,j_gene,abundance,d_gene,CDR3aa,CDR3nt
TRBV29-1,TRBJ2-7,-,TRBD1,CSATGGSYEQYF,TGCAGCGCGACAGGGGGAAGCTACGAGCAGTACTTC
TRBV12-3/TRBV12-4,TRBJ1-5,-,-,CASSLGAANQPQHF,TGTGCCAGCAGTTTAGGGGCAGCTAATCAGCCCCAGCATTTT
TRBV28,TRBJ1-1,-,-,CASSSTGATEAFF,TGTGCCAGCAGTTCAACAGGTGCCACTGAAGCTTTCTTT
TRBV29-1,TRBJ1-1,-,TRBD1,CSVVRGQGTEAFF,TGCAGCGTTGTCAGGGGGCAGGGGACTGAAGCTTTCTTT
TRBV4-1,TRBJ2-7,-,TRBD1,CASSPHRVTGAYEQYF,TGCGCCAGCAGCCCGCACCGGGTGACAGGGGCCTACGAGCAGTACTTC
TRBV4-1,TRBJ2-1,once,TRBD2,CASSRAPSGRAYNEQFF,TGCGCCAGCAGCCGGGCCCCTAGCGGGAGGGCCTACAATGAGCAGTTCTTC
TRBV27,TRBJ1-5,-,TRBD1,CASSSTPGQGRQPQHF,TGTGCCAGCAGCTCAACTCCGGGACAGGGTCGTCAGCCCCAGCATTTT
TRBV4-1,TRBJ2-1,-,-,CASSQPRLVRSYNEQFF,TGCGCCAGCAGCCAACCTAGACTAGTCCGCTCTTACAATGAGCAGTTCTTC
TRBV6-5,TRBJ2-7,-,TRBD2,CASRTLAGGTYEQYF,TGTGCCAGCAGAACCCTAGCGGGAGGCACCTACGAGCAGTACTTC
TRBV30,TRBJ1-4,-,-,CAWKRIQWEKLFF,TGTGCCTGGAAGCGGATCCAGTGGGAAAAACTGTTTTTT
TRBV18,TRBJ2-7,few,-,CASSPGDYEQYF,TGTGCCAGCTCACCGGGGGACTACGAGCAGTACTTC
TRBV5-4,TRBJ2-5,-,TRBD2,CASSLRKGGRIETQYF,TGTGCCAGCAGCTTGCGCAAGGGCGGGAGGATAGAGACCCAGTACTTC
TRBV20-1,TRBJ2-7,-,TRBD1,CSARVGTGDYEQYF,TGCAGTGCGCGCGTAGGGACAGGAGACTACGAGCAGTACTTC
TRBV30,TRBJ1-1,-,-,CAWTNLGTEAFF,TGTGCCTGGACGAACCTGGGCACTGAAGCTTTCTTT
TRBV4-2,TRBJ2-7,-,TRBD2,CASSQQGLTSGSRVMFRIYEQYF,TGTGCCAGCAGCCAACAGGGGTTGACTAGCGGGAGTCGGGTGATGTTTCGTATCTACGAGCAGTACTTC
TRBV18,TRBJ2-6,-,-,CASSPLLESSGANVLTF,TGTGCCAGCTCACCCCTCCTAGAGAGCTCTGGGGCCAACGTCCTGACTTTC
TRBV29-1,TRBJ2-7,-,-,CSVERGSYEQYF,TGCAGCGTTGAGCGGGGCTCCTACGAGCAGTACTTC
TRBV4-1,TRBJ2-3,-,-,CASSQARRVRTDTQYF,TGCGCCAGCAGCCAAGCCCGGCGGGTGCGCACAGATACGCAGTATTTT
TRBV6-5,TRBJ2-1,-,TRBD2,CASSYLAGGAVNEQFF,TGTGCCAGCAGTTACCTAGCGGGAGGGGCGGTAAATGAGCAGTTCTTC
TRBV9,TRBJ1-5,-,-,CASSVGGYSNQPQHF,TGTGCCAGCAGCGTAGGAGGGTATAGCAATCAGCCCCAGCATTTT
TRBV29-1,TRBJ2-7,-,-,CSVDNQGGAHEQYF,TGCAGCGTCGACAATCAGGGAGGTGCTCACGAGCAGTACTTC
TRBV7-8,TRBJ2-7,-,-,CASSLDPWKDEQYF,TGTGCCAGCAGCTTGGATCCCTGGAAGGACGAGCAGTACTTC
TRBV5-1,TRBJ2-1,-,TRBD1,CASSYGQGKNNEQFF,TGCGCCAGCAGCTACGGACAGGGCAAGAACAATGAGCAGTTCTTC
TRBV29-1,TRBJ2-5,-,-,CSVLKHLQETQYF,TGCAGCGTTTTAAAACACCTCCAAGAGACCCAGTACTTC
TRBV7-9,TRBJ1-4,-,-,CASSLARGRVLSTNEKLFF,TGTGCCAGCAGCTTAGCGCGGGGGCGAGTCTTATCAACTAATGAAAAACTGTTTTTT
TRBV20-1,TRBJ2-2,-,TRBD2,CSARGVSGGTAGELFF,TGCAGTGCTAGAGGGGTTAGCGGGGGCACCGCCGGGGAGCTGTTTTTT
TRBV20-1,TRBJ2-7,-,-,CSASSQTAYEQYF,TGCAGTGCTAGCAGTCAGACCGCCTACGAGCAGTACTTC
TRBV10-1,TRBJ2-3,-,TRBD1,CASSGGGESDTQYF,TGCGCCAGCAGTGGAGGGGGCGAGTCAGATACGCAGTATTTT
TRBV2,TRBJ1-5,-,-,CASSEPGGADSNQPQHF,TGTGCCAGCAGTGAACCCGGGGGGGCTGATAGCAATCAGCCCCAGCATTTT
TRBV28,TRBJ2-6,-,-,CASSPLPGPNVLTF,TGTGCCAGCAGTCCCTTACCAGGGCCCAACGTCCTGACTTTC
TRBV30,TRBJ2-7,-,TRBD2,CAWSVLAGRAEQYF,TGTGCCTGGAGTGTCCTAGCGGGGCGGGCCGAGCAGTACTTC
TRBV7-8,TRBJ2-7,-,TRBD2,CASSSPTSGGEQYF,TGTGCCAGCAGCTCGCCTACTAGCGGAGGCGAGCAGTACTTC
TRBV20-1,TRBJ1-1,-,-,CSAQNLGGRGWTEAFF,TGCAGTGCCCAAAACCTCGGGGGGCGGGGGTGGACTGAAGCTTTCTTT
TRBV14,TRBJ2-3,-,-,CASSQDSTGTDTQYF,TGTGCCAGCAGCCAAGACTCGACCGGCACAGATACGCAGTATTTT
TRBV29-1,TRBJ2-1,-,-,CSAETGSGFF,TGCAGCGCCGAGACGGGGAGCGGGTTCTTC
TRBV30,TRBJ1-2,-,-,CAWSQSWGAHGYTF,TGTGCCTGGAGTCAATCTTGGGGGGCCCATGGCTACACCTTC
TRBV12-3/TRBV12-4,TRBJ1-4,-,TRBD1,CASSPQGQGARATNEKLFF,TGTGCCAGCAGTCCCCAGGGACAGGGGGCTCGGGCAACTAATGAAAAACTGTTTTTT
TRBV20-1,TRBJ1-1,-,-,CSARPETTNTEAFF,TGCAGTGCTAGACCCGAAACAACCAACACTGAAGCTTTCTTT
TRBV7-8,TRBJ1-5,-,-,CASSLAGGRGIQPQHF,TGTGCCAGCAGCTTAGCCGGGGGGCGCGGTATACAGCCCCAGCATTTT
TRBV5-1,TRBJ2-5,-,TRBD2,CASSFLAGTAEETQYF,TGCGCCAGCAGCTTTCTAGCGGGGACGGCAGAAGAGACCCAGTACTTC
TRBV11-2,TRBJ2-4,-,-,CASSFHRVGNIQYF,TGTGCCAGCAGCTTCCATCGGGTCGGAAACATTCAGTACTTC
TRBV5-1,TRBJ2-2,-,-,CASSPPTNTGELFF,TGCGCCAGCAGCCCCCCGACGAACACCGGGGAGCTGTTTTTT
TRBV20-1,TRBJ2-1,-,-,CSARLSYNEQFF,TGCAGTGCTAGACTCAGTTACAATGAGCAGTTCTTC
TRBV5-4,TRBJ2-5,once,-,CASSSSVQTQYF,TGTGCCAGCAGCTCGTCCGTGCAGACCCAGTACTTC
TRBV2,TRBJ1-1,-,-,CASSESASLGAFF,TGTGCCAGCAGTGAATCCGCGAGTCTTGGGGCTTTCTTT
TRBV5-4,TRBJ2-6,-,TRBD1,CASSLGGQGLFSGANVLTF,TGTGCCAGCAGCTTGGGTGGACAGGGCCTTTTCTCTGGGGCCAACGTCCTGACTTTC
TRBV27,TRBJ1-2,-,-,CASSSATGSVDGYTF,TGTGCCAGCAGTTCGGCGACAGGATCAGTAGATGGCTACACCTTC
TRBV28,TRBJ2-5,once,TRBD1,CASSPTGGGLKTQYF,TGTGCCAGCAGTCCGACAGGGGGAGGTTTGAAGACCCAGTACTTC
TRBV30,TRBJ2-7,-,-,CAWSSNYEQYF,TGTGCCTGGAGTTCTAATTACGAGCAGTACTTC
TRBV18,TRBJ2-2,-,-,CASSPNSAAYTGELFF,TGTGCCAGCTCACCCAACTCTGCAGCGTACACTGGGGAGCTGTTTTTT
TRBV3-1,TRBJ2-5,-,TRBD2,CASSQDRGRKETQYF,TGTGCCAGCAGCCAAGATCGCGGGAGGAAGGAGACCCAGTACTTC
TRBV19,TRBJ2-5,-,-,CASRRAGVETQYF,TGTGCCAGCAGGCGGGCAGGGGTCGAGACCCAGTACTTC
TRBV29-1,TRBJ2-1,few,-,CSVARDNEQFF,TGCAGCGTTGCCCGTGACAATGAGCAGTTCTTC
TRBV20-1,TRBJ1-2,-,-,CSASSSPYGYTF,TGCAGTGCTAGTAGCAGTCCCTATGGCTACACCTTC
TRBV4-1,TRBJ2-7,-,-,CASSQDRDLDVYEQYF,TGCGCCAGCAGCCAAGATCGAGACCTGGATGTATACGAGCAGTACTTC
TRBV28,TRBJ2-7,-,-,CASVPSGGPYEQYF,TGTGCCAGCGTGCCCTCCGGGGGGCCATACGAGCAGTACTTC
TRBV20-1,TRBJ1-2,-,-,CSAKTDSGGYTF,TGCAGTGCAAAAACCGATAGTGGGGGCTACACCTTC
TRBV2,TRBJ2-3,-,-,CASSVYSELASTDTQYF,TGTGCCAGCAGTGTGTACAGCGAGTTAGCTAGCACAGATACGCAGTATTTT
TRBV12-3/TRBV12-4,TRBJ2-5,-,-,CASSLAQKGQETQYF,TGTGCCAGCAGTTTAGCGCAGAAGGGTCAAGAGACCCAGTACTTC